This T cell receptor (beta chain) was obtained from a study of T cells in women clearing cervical HPV infection. Regarding the study as a whole: CIN3+ cases had significantly higher TCR repertoire richness than controls, but evenness did not differ.

With respect to this clone: Its antigen is undetermined. The CDR3 goes on 3 residues after the read ends, and that part is filled in from the germline J gene.

Libraries were prepared by immunoSEQ multiplex PCR; TCRdb keeps only in-frame clonotypes and omits some of them. Recorded for this sample: under 20,000 clones. Germline CDR1 DFQATT, CDR2 SNEGSKA (reference sequence). The CDR3 consists of 15 residues. The J segment lost 5 bases and the V segment lost 0 bases, leaving 6 bases of the junction unmatched. The source of this sequence is a woman aged 18 to 75 with a cervical HPV16 infection that either progressed to CIN3+ or cleared (not recorded which). V gene TRBV20-1 combines with J gene TRBJ2-5; 10 bases map to TRBD2. Material: blood buffy coat. Incomplete CDR3 DNA: TGCAGTGCTAGAGATTATCGAGCGGGGGGGGAGACC. This codes for CSARDYRAGGET. The entire CDR3 sequence reads CSARDYRAGGETQYF.